Presented here are 3 T cell receptor beta chains from one specimen sequenced in a study of beta chain features in type 1 diabetes. The whole isolated RNA underwent reverse transcription, so sequencing captured expressed TCRB transcripts. Data came from immunoSEQ multiplex PCR; TCRdb stores just in-frame clones and leaves some out. The profile shows hundreds of thousands of clones, around 12% of them singletons. The sequencing sample was made of naive CD4+ T cells from blood. The receptors originated from a man younger than 35 in good health.

This sequence joins TRBV11-1 and TRBJ2-2; D is possibly TRBD2 (6 bases). V lost 4 bases to trimming and J lost 1 base, with 10 bases between them. Germline CDR1 and CDR2: SGHAT and FQDESV (reference sequence). CDR3 size: 15 residues. The CDR3 nucleotides are TGTGCCAGCAGCTCGGGACTTAGGAACACCGGGGAGCTGTTTTTT. This translates into CASSSGLRNTGELFF.

V gene TRBV18 combines with J gene TRBJ1-5, with D tentatively TRBD1 (5 bases). CDR1 is KGHSH and CDR2 is LQKENI in the germline V gene. CDR3 size: 16 residues. V lost 4 bases and J 0 bases, leaving 13 bases between the germline ends. CDR3 sequence: CASSQRGHDSNQPQHF. In DNA, the CDR3 is TGTGCCAGCTCACAGCGAGGACACGATAGCAATCAGCCCCAGCATTTT.

The J gene is TRBJ2-7, the V gene TRBV27; 9 bases are shared with TRBD1. CDR3 length: 15 amino acids. V lost 2 bases to trimming and J lost 2 bases; unmatched junction nucleotides: 4. CDR1 and CDR2 (germline): MNHEY, SMNVEV (reference sequence). The chain's CDR3 is CASSLLGQGPYEQYF. The DNA of the CDR3 is TGTGCCAGCAGTTTACTTGGACAGGGGCCCTACGAGCAGTACTTC.